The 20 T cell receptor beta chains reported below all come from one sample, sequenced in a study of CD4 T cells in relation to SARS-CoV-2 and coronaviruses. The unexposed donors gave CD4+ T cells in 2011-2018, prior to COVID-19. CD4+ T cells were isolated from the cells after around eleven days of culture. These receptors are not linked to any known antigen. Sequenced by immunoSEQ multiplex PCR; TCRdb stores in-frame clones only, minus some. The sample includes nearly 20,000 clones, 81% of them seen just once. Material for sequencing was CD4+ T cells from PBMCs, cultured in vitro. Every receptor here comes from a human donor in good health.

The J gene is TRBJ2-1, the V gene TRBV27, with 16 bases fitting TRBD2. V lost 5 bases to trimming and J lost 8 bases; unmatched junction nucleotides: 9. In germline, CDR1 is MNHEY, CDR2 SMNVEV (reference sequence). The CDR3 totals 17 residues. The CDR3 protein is CASSGTSGRAYLDEQFF. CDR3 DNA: TGTGCCAGCAGTGGGACTAGCGGGAGGGCCTATCTCGATGAGCAGTTCTTC.

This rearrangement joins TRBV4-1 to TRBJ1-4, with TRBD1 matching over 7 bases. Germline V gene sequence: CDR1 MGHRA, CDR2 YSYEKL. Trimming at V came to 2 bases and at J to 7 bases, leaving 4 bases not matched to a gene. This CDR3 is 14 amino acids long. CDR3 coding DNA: TGCGCCAGCAGCCAACCAGGGGGTGGTGAAAAACTGTTTTTT. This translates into CASSQPGGGEKLFF.

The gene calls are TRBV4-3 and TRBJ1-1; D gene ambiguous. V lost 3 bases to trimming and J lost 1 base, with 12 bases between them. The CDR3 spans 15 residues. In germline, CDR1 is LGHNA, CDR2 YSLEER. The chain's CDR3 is CASSQEGFGNTEAFF. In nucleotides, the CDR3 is TGCGCCAGCAGCCAGGAAGGCTTTGGGAACACTGAAGCTTTCTTT.

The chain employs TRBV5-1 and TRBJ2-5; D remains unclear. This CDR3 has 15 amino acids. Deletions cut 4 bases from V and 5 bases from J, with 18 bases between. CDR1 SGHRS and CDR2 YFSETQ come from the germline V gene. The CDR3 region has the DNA TGCGCCAGCAGCCACGGGTCCCTGGCCGGGGAGACCCAGTACTTC. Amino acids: CASSHGSLAGETQYF.

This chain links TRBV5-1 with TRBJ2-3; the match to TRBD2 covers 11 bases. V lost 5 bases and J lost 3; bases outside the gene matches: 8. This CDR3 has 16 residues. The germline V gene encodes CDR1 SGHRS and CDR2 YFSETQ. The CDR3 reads CASSYGTSGRTDTQYF. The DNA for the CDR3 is TGCGCCAGCAGTTACGGGACTAGCGGAAGAACAGATACGCAGTATTTT.

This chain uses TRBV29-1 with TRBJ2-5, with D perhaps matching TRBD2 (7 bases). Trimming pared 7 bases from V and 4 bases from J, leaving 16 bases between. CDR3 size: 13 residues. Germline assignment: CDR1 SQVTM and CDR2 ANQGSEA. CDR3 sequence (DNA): TGCAGCGCGCGCGGGGGCCCGCCAGAGACCCAGTACTTC. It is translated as CSARGGPPETQYF.

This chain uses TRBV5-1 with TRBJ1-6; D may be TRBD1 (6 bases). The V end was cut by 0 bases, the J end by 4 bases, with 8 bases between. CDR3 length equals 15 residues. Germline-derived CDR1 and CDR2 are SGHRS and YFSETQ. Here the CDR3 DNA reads TGCGCCAGCAGCTTGGACGGACAGTATAATTCACCCCTCCACTTT. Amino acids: CASSLDGQYNSPLHF.

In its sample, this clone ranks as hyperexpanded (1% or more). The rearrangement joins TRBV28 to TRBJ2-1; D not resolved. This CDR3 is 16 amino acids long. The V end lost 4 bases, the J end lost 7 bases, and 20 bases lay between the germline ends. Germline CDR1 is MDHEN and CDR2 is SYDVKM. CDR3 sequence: CASSYFGTPLGNEQFF. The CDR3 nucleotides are TGTGCCAGCAGTTACTTCGGAACCCCCCTCGGGAATGAGCAGTTCTTC. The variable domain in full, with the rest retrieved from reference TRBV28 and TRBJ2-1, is DVKVTQSSRYLVKRTGEKVFLECVQDMDHENMFWYRQDPGLGLRLIYFSYDVKMKEKGDIPEGYSVSREKKERFSLILESASTNQTSMYLCASSYFGTPLGNEQFFGPGTRLTVL.

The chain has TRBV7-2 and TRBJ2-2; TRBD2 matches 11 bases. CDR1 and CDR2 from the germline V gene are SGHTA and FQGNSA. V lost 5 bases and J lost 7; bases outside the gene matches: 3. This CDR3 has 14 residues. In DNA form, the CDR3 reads TGTGCCAGCAGCATGGGACTAGCGGTCGGGGAGCTGTTTTTT. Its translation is CASSMGLAVGELFF.

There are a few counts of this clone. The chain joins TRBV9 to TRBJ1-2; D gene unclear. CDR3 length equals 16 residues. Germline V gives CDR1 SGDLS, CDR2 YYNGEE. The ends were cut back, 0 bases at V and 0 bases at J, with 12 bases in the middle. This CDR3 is CASSVAFGPTNYGYTF. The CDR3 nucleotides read TGTGCCAGCAGCGTAGCCTTCGGACCGACTAACTATGGCTACACCTTC.

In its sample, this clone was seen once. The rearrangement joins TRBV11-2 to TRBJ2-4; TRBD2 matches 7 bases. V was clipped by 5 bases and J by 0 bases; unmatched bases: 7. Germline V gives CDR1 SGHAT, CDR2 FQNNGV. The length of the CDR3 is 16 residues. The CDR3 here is CASSPGGKGAKNIQYF. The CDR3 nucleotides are TGTGCCAGCAGCCCGGGGGGTAAGGGAGCCAAAAACATTCAGTACTTC.

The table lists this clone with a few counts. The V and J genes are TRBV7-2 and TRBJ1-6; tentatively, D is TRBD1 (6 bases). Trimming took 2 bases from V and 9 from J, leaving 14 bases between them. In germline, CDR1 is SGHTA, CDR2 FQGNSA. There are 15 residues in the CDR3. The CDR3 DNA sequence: TGTGCCAGCAGCTTAAATCAGGGGCCTACTTCACCCCTCCACTTT. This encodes CASSLNQGPTSPLHF.

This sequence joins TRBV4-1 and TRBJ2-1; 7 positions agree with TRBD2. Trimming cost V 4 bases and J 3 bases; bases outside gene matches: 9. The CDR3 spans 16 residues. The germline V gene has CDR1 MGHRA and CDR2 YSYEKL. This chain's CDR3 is CASSPPGGILYNEQFF. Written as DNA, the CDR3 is TGCGCCAGCAGCCCTCCGGGGGGTATCCTCTACAATGAGCAGTTCTTC.

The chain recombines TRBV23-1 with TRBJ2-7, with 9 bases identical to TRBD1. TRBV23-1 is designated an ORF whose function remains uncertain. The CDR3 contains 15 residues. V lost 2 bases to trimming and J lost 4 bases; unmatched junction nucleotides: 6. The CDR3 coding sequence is TGCGCCAGCAGTCAACGGGGACAGGGTGGGTACGAGCAGTACTTC. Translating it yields CASSQRGQGGYEQYF.

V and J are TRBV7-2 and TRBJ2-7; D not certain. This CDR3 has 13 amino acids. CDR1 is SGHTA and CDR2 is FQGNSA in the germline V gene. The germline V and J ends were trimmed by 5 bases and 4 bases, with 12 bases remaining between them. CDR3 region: CASSPGQGYEQYF. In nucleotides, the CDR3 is TGTGCCAGCAGCCCCGGTCAAGGATACGAGCAGTACTTC.

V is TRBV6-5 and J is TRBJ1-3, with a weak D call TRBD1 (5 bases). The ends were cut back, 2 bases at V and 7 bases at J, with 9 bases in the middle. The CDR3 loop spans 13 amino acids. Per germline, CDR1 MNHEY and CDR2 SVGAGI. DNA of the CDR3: TGTGCCAGCAGTTACGGGGCGGAGAACACCATATATTTT. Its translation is CASSYGAENTIYF.

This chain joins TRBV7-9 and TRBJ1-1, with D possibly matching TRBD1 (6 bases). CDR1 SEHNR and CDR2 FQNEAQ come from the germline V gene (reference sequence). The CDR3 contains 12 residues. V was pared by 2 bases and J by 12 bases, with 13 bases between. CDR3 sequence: CASSLQTGRPFF. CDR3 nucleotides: TGTGCCAGCAGCTTACAAACAGGGCGACCTTTCTTT.

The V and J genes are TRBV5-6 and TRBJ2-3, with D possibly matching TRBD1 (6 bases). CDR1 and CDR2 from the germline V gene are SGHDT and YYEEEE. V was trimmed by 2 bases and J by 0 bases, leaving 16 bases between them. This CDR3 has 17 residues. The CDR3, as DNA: TGTGCCAGCAGCTTTCCCGGGACATCCTATAGCACAGATACGCAGTATTTT. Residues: CASSFPGTSYSTDTQYF.

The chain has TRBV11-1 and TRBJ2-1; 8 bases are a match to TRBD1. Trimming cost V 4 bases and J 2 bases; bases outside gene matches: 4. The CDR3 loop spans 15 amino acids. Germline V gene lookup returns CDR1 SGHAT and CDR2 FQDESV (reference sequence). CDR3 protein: CASSWTGLPYNEQFF. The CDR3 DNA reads TGTGCCAGCAGCTGGACAGGGCTTCCCTACAATGAGCAGTTCTTC.

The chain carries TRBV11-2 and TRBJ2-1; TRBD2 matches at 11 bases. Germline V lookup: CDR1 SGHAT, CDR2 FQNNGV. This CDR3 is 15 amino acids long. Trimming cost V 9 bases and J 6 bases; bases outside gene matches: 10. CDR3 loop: CASGGGTSGFNEQFF. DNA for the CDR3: TGTGCCAGTGGGGGGGGGACTAGCGGATTCAATGAGCAGTTCTTC.